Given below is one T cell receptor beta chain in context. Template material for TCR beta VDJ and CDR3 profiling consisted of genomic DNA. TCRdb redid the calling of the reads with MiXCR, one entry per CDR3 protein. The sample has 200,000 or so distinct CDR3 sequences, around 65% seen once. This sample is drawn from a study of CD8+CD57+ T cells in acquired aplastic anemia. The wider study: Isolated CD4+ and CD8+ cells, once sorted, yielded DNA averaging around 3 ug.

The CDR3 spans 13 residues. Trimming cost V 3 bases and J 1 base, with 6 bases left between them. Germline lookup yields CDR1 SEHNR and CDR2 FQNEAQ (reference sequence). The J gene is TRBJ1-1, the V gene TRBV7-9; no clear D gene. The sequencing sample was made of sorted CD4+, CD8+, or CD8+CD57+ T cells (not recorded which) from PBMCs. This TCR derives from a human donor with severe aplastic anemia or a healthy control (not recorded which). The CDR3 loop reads CASSFRRNTEAFF. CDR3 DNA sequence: TGTGCCAGCAGCTTTCGACGGAACACTGAAGCTTTCTTT.